The 3 T cell receptor beta chains below come from one sample, sequenced in a study of blood T cell repertoires in COVID-19. TCRdb's table, derived via immunoSEQ multiplex PCR, lists solely in-frame clones and lacks some. This sample has 100,000 to 150,000 clones; 65% to 85% occur once, and the top ten carry roughly 15%. Input material: peripheral blood. The receptors originated from a man aged 25 to 45 with COVID-19, enrolled during active disease.

Turning to this clone: Given a much more abundant clone one base away, this may be a read error. V is TRBV12-3 or TRBV12-4 and J is TRBJ2-7; 7 bases line up with TRBD2. V was clipped by 6 bases and J by 2 bases; unmatched bases: 4. The CDR3 consists of 13 residues. The CDR3 DNA follows: TGTGCCAGCAGCCCTAGCGGAACCTACGAGCAGTACTTC. It translates to CASSPSGTYEQYF.

The V and J genes are TRBV10-3 and TRBJ2-7; 9 bases agree with TRBD1. V trimming: 0 bases; J trimming: 4 bases; junction bases outside the gene matches: 7. The CDR3 runs 16 residues. Germline CDR1 reads ENHRY; CDR2 reads SYGVKD. CDR3 coding DNA: TGTGCCATCAGTGAGTCGAGAACAGGGGGCTGGTACGAGCAGTACTTC. Protein: CAISESRTGGWYEQYF.

In this sample, this clone turned up once. The chain is built from TRBV25-1 and TRBJ2-2; 12 nucleotides align to TRBD2. CDR3 length: 17 amino acids. Trimming cost V 9 bases and J 5 bases; bases outside gene matches: 13. Germline lookup yields CDR1 MGHDK and CDR2 SYGVNS. The DNA for the CDR3 is TGTGCCAGTTCACTCATCGGACTAGCGGGAACGACCGGGGAGCTGTTTTTT. Translation gives CASSLIGLAGTTGELFF.